The TCR beta chain described here comes from a study of T cells after yellow fever vaccination (dated by TCRdb to the late 2010s). Notes on the research overall: The SMART-Seq v4 Ultra Low Input RNA kit was used to prepare libraries from fractions with low cell numbers. The cohort comprised two healthy male donors, one aged 18 to 30 and one aged 30 to 40 years. Blood was collected at multiple timepoints before and after primary and secondary immunization, and bulk PBMC replicates and cell subsets were isolated. To track T-cell clones before and after primary and booster YFV17D yellow fever vaccination, bulk TCR alpha and beta repertoires were sequenced longitudinally.

The full study reports these points: The secondary T-cell response was weaker than the primary response but faster, peaking on day 5 instead of day 15. The study included only two donors, which limits how far the findings can be generalized. Because abundant contaminating clonotypes from the bulk population could be contained in FACS-sorted repertoires, computational filtering was required. A small share of clonotypes occurred in both CD4 and CD8 compartments, likely arising from convergent recombination. Most clones expanded after primary vaccination (about 96% of CD4 and roughly 90% of CD8) were re-detected after the booster, suggesting that broad memory maintenance occurred.

TCR cDNA was made using 5'RACE template switching, a step that added a universal primer site and unique molecular identifiers. Priming of cDNA synthesis was performed from both the TCR alpha and TCR beta constant segments. Library amplification used two PCR steps, and the second PCR step added sample barcodes and sequencing adapters. Sequencing of libraries was performed on Illumina HiSeq 2500 (2x100 bp) or NovaSeq (2x150 bp). Regarding the original processing steps: MIGEC was used to demultiplex reads and collapse the reads into UMI consensus sequences, and MiXCR was used for V(D)J alignment. Vaccine-responding clonotypes were identified with edgeR using replicate PBMC samples, with FDR below 0.01 and a log2 fold change above 5 up to day 15 being required. Each bulk clonotype received a CD4 or CD8 identity based on whether the sequenced CD4 or CD8 repertoire contained that clonotype at higher abundance. The public reads were quality trimmed at Q25 with fastp and then assembled into clones with MiXCR by TCRdb, keeping productive beta chains. One record per CDR3 amino acid sequence lists the most common genes and DNA. TCRdb assigned the V and J calls; the authors' analysis was not used. The sample includes 450,000 to 600,000 distinct CDR3 sequences, with 17% observed a single time. Clones ranked in the top ten supply around 16% of the sample.

The treatment or condition label, read with the paper, signifies: live attenuated yellow fever vaccine strain. At each blood-draw timepoint, two biological replicates of bulk PBMCs were collected. A standard Ficoll-Paque protocol was used to isolate PBMCs from peripheral blood. TriZol was used to extract RNA from bulk PBMCs, CD4 and CD8 fractions, and dextramer-positive and dextramer-negative fractions. CDR3 length: 16 amino acids, cysteine to phenylalanine. Here the CDR3 DNA is all that survives: 48 bases in frame from base 1. The germline V gene provides CDR1 MNHEY and CDR2 SVGEGT. V lost 2 bases and J lost 2 bases, and the count of bases not matched to a germline gene is 4. Concerning this clonotype: This receptor's antigen is unknown. No much larger clone is present one base from it, and per-base qualities are unavailable.

The rearrangement combines TRBV6-2 or TRBV6-3 with TRBJ2-3, and TRBD1 aligns with 10 junction nucleotides. Sequences were derived from PBMCs, sampled roughly 5 days after the first yellow fever vaccination. The source of this sequence is a man between 18 and 35 years old who received the YFV17D yellow fever vaccine. CDR3 reads: CASSYDRGRPTDTQYF. The DNA reads as follows: TGTGCCAGCAGTTACGACAGGGGGCGGCCCACAGATACGCAGTATTTT.